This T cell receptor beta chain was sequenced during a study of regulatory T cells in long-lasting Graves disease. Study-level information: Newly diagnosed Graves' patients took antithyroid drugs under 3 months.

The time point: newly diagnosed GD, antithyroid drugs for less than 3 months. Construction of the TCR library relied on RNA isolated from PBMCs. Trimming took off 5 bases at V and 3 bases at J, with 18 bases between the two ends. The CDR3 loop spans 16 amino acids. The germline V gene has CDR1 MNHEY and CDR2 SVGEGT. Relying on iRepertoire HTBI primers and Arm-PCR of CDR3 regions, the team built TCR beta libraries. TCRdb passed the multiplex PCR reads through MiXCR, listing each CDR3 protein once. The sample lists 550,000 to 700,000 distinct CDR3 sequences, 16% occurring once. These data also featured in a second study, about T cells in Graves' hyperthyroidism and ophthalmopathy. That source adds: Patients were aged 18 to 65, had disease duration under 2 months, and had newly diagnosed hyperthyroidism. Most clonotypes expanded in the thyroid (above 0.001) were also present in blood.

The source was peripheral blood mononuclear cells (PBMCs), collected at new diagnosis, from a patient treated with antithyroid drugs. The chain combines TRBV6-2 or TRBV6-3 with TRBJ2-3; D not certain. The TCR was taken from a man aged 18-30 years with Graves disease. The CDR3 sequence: CASSEDGYIATDTQYF. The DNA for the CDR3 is TGTGCCAGCAGTGAAGATGGCTACATTGCAACAGATACGCAGTATTTT.